This T cell receptor beta chain is from a study of blood T cells in healthy people across ages. CDR1 is SGHTA and CDR2 is FQGNSA in the germline V gene. V lost 1 base, J lost 12 bases, and 9 bases lay in between. This CDR3 is built from 11 residues. Primed by a sample-barcoded 5' primer and a J-beta primer mix, a second PCR proceeded for 7 to 11 cycles. Each CDR3 protein gets one entry after TCRdb re-called the 5' RACE reads with MiXCR. The table includes fewer than 600,000 distinct CDR3 sequences, about 27% detected once. These data were also filed under a second study, of T cells of mothers and their children.

The TCR comes from a boy aged 2 to 10 in good health. V usage is TRBV7-2 and J usage is TRBJ1-1, with a possible D match to TRBD1 (5 bases). The sample comprised blood. The CDR3 nucleotides are TGTGCCAGCAGCTTAGGGGGCGAGTCTTTCTTT. Amino acid sequence: CASSLGGESFF.